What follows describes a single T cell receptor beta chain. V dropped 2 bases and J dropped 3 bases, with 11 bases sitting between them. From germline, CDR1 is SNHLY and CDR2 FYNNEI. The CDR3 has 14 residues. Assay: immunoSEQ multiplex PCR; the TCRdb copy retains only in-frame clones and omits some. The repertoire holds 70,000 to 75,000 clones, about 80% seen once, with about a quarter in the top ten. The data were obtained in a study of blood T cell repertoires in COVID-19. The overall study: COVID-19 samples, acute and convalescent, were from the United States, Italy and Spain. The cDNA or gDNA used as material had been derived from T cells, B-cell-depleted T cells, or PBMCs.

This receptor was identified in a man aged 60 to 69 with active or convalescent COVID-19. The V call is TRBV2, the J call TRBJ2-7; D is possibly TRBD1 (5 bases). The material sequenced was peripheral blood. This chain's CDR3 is CASSERTTNYEQYF. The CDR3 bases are TGTGCCAGCAGTGAAAGGACAACGAACTACGAGCAGTACTTC.